This TCR beta chain is drawn from a study of regulatory T cells in long-lasting Graves disease. Study conclusions and caveats: The persistent group shared 2,500 to 3,000 public clonotypes, more than the 966 shared by new patients.

Documented time point: persistent/refractory GD, antithyroid drugs over 5 years with positive TRAb. TCR sequences were obtained from RNA taken from PBMCs. The TCR beta library used iRepertoire HTBI primers with Arm-PCR amplification of CDR3. TCRdb passed the multiplex PCR reads through MiXCR, listing each CDR3 protein once. In the table there are 400,000 to 450,000 distinct CDR3 sequences, about 20% of which are singletons. V lost 4 bases to trimming and J lost 11 bases; unmatched junction nucleotides: 9. Germline lookup yields CDR1 SGHRS and CDR2 YFSETQ. The CDR3 is 13 amino acids. Comment on this clonotype: Its antigen is unknown.

V usage is TRBV5-1 and J usage is TRBJ1-1; 9 positions match TRBD1. This receptor was obtained from a female donor with Graves disease. Sequenced material: peripheral blood mononuclear cells (PBMCs), taken when the disease was refractory, from a patient treated with antithyroid drugs. The CDR3 reads CASSTGQGNGAFF. The DNA of the CDR3 is TGCGCCAGCAGCACCGGACAGGGGAACGGGGCTTTCTTT.